One and the same sample provided the 5 T cell receptor beta chains below, sequenced in a study of cytomegalovirus exposure and HLA in healthy donors. PCR was performed using 60 Vbeta and 13 Jbeta primers. The assay was immunoSEQ multiplex PCR, and TCRdb's table has in-frame clones only and misses some. This table has more than 110,000 clones, roughly 9.8% appearing once. Sequencing was performed on PBMCs. The source is a man aged 50 to 59 in good health and CMV-seronegative.

This clone has just a few counts. The chain joins TRBV7-8 to TRBJ2-3; perhaps TRBD2 as D (7 bases). Germline CDR1 SGHVS, CDR2 FQNEAQ. This CDR3 region has 14 residues. The ends were cut back, 0 bases at V and 9 bases at J, with 13 bases in the middle. CDR3 region: CASSLAGGARTQYF. Written as DNA, the CDR3 is TGTGCCAGCAGCTTAGCGGGGGGGGCTAGGACGCAGTATTTT.

This clone was recorded a few times. The genes are TRBV5-1 and TRBJ2-5; 7 positions match TRBD2. Germline V gene lookup returns CDR1 SGHRS and CDR2 YFSETQ. This CDR3 has 14 residues. V trimming: 4 bases; J trimming: 3 bases; junction bases outside the gene matches: 6. CDR3 coding DNA: TGCGCCAGCAGCCTACCGGGACTAAAAGAGACCCAGTACTTC. It codes for CASSLPGLKETQYF.

In this sample, this clone turned up a few times. The J gene is TRBJ2-1, the V gene TRBV14, with D possibly TRBD2 on 5 matching bases. The V end was cut by 2 bases, the J end by 0 bases, with 32 bases between. CDR3 length: 23 amino acids. Germline CDR1 and CDR2: SGHDN and FVKESK. CDR3 residues: CASSQLKYKYKEADYSSYNEQFF. CDR3 DNA sequence: TGTGCCAGCAGCCAATTAAAATACAAATACAAGGAGGCAGATTACAGCTCCTACAATGAGCAGTTCTTC.

This clone was observed a handful of times. The rearrangement links TRBV30 to TRBJ1-4; D is uncertain. V dropped 7 bases and J dropped 8 bases, with 11 bases sitting between them. CDR3 length: 11 amino acids. Germline CDR1 reads GTSNPN; CDR2 reads SVGIG (reference sequence). The CDR3 reads CALRLEEKLFF. CDR3 nucleotide sequence: TGTGCCTTACGACTGGAGGAAAAACTGTTTTTT.

The rearrangement links TRBV4-1 to TRBJ2-3; D gene unclear. Germline assignment: CDR1 MGHRA and CDR2 YSYEKL. Trimming took off 8 bases at V and 2 bases at J, with 8 bases between the two ends. CDR3 length equals 12 residues. The CDR3 DNA sequence: TGCGCCAGCTCCGAACTCACAGATACGCAGTATTTT. It codes for CASSELTDTQYF.